In this sample, the clone carrying this T cell receptor beta chain turned up a few times. Only in-frame clones appear in the TCRdb table, and some are missing; sequencing was by immunoSEQ multiplex PCR. The table records more than 110,000 clones, about 79% of them present only once. The data originate from a study of blood T cell repertoires in COVID-19. CDR3 length: 17 amino acids. The J segment lost 4 bases and the V segment lost 6 bases, leaving 15 bases of the junction unmatched. The germline CDR1 and CDR2 sequences are MDHEN and SYDVKM. The sequence came from an elderly woman with active or convalescent COVID-19. Sequenced input: peripheral blood. This chain joins TRBV28 and TRBJ1-2; 9 bases agree with TRBD1. CDR3 sequence: CASSRPGTGIGGYGYTF. In DNA form, the CDR3 reads TGTGCCAGCAGCCGTCCCGGGACAGGGATTGGCGGCTATGGCTACACCTTC.